The rows below give T cell receptor beta chains drawn from one sample of a study of OX40 agonist ivuxolimab in advanced cancers. The table came from immunoSEQ multiplex PCR; TCRdb's copy has only in-frame clones and leaves some out. The table shows about 87,000 clones, with roughly 80% occurring only once. Sequencing used CD4+ or CD8+ T cells sorted from blood, obtained in a trial of the OX40 agonist ivuxolimab. The receptors were gathered from an adult with an advanced solid tumor such as melanoma, head and neck, liver or kidney cancer. The CDR3 runs from the conserved cysteine through the conserved F or W. D genes are given only for firm matches. Some rows have no size entry. The others give once, few or many, or a class for an expanded clone.

clone_size j_call v_call d_call cdr3_nt cdr3_aa
. TRBJ2-7 TRBV2 TRBD2 TGTGCCAGCGTAAAAGGCGGGAGCGGGCACGAGCAGTACTTC CASVKGGSGHEQYF
. TRBJ2-2 TRBV18 TRBD1 TGTGCCAGCTCATTCCGGGACAGATCAAACACCGGGGAGCTGTTTTTT CASSFRDRSNTGELFF
once TRBJ1-1 TRBV5-1 TRBD1 TGCGCCAGCAGCCGTGACAGGGCCACTGAAGCTTTCTTT CASSRDRATEAFF
. TRBJ2-3 TRBV12-5 TRBD1 TGTGCTAGTGGTTTGGTCACAGGGGGCACAGATACGCAGTATTTT CASGLVTGGTDTQYF
. TRBJ1-6 TRBV5-1 . TGCGCCAGCAGCTTACAAGGGGAGGAAAGTTCACCCCTCCACTTT CASSLQGEESSPLHF
. TRBJ2-1 TRBV5-4 . TGTGCCAGCAGCTTGGTTGGTGGGAATGAGCAGTTCTTC CASSLVGGNEQFF
. TRBJ2-7 TRBV5-1 . TGCGCCAGCAGCTGGAAAGGTAGGGCGTACGAGCAGTACTTC CASSWKGRAYEQYF
. TRBJ2-7 TRBV27 TRBD1 TGTGCCAGCAGTCGGGGGTATGGGACAGGGGAATTGAAGCAGTACTTC CASSRGYGTGELKQYF
. TRBJ1-2 TRBV5-6 . TGTGCCAGCAGCCAGGACAGAGCCAACTATGGCTACACCTTC CASSQDRANYGYTF
. TRBJ2-3 TRBV18 . TGTGCCAGCTCACCCTATCAGGGGGGAAGGGCGGGCACAGATACGCAGTATTTT CASSPYQGGRAGTDTQYF
. TRBJ1-1 TRBV30 TRBD1 TGTGCCTGGAGTGTACCCCCGGGACAGGGGCTGAACACTGAAGCTTTCTTT CAWSVPPGQGLNTEAFF
. TRBJ2-3 TRBV6-5 . TGTGCCAGCAGTTCCCGTGTCGGGGGAACAGATACGCAGTATTTT CASSSRVGGTDTQYF
. TRBJ2-7 TRBV6-1 . TGTGCCAGCTGCTACTGGGGCAGGGTGGGATACGAGCAGTACTTC CASCYWGRVGYEQYF
. TRBJ1-1 TRBV2 . TGTGCCAGCATGCAGGGGTCAGCTGAAGCTTTCTTT CASMQGSAEAFF
. TRBJ2-5 TRBV10-1 TRBD2 TGCGCCAGCAGTGAGTCGGCTAGCGGGAGACCGAGGGAGACCCAGTACTTC CASSESASGRPRETQYF
once TRBJ2-7 TRBV7-2 . TGTGCCAGCAGCCCCATGGCATCCGGGGCGACGGCCGAGCAGTACTTC CASSPMASGATAEQYF
. TRBJ2-1 TRBV10-2 . TGCGCCAGCAGTGACCCAGGGGGGTACTACAATGAGCAGTTCTTC CASSDPGGYYNEQFF
. TRBJ1-2 TRBV7-8 TRBD1 TGTGCCAGCAGCTTATTAGGGGGGACAGGTATAGGTGGCTACACCTTC CASSLLGGTGIGGYTF
. TRBJ2-1 TRBV5-1 TRBD2 TGCGCCAGCAGCTCTGGACTAGCCTCATACAATGAGCAGTTCTTC CASSSGLASYNEQFF
. TRBJ1-5 TRBV19 . TGTGCCAGTAGTATAAGGGTTCAGCCCCAGCATTTT CASSIRVQPQHF
. TRBJ1-1 TRBV11-2 . TGTGCCAGCAGCCTAAAGTTGTCTGAAGCTTTCTTT CASSLKLSEAFF
. TRBJ2-7 TRBV23-1 TRBD1 TGCGCCAGCAGTCACCGACAGGGGGATCTCTACGAGCAGTACTTC CASSHRQGDLYEQYF
. TRBJ1-2 TRBV6-5 . TGTGCCAGCAGTTCAGGACAGTTAGGCTATGGCTACACCTTC CASSSGQLGYGYTF
few TRBJ1-6 TRBV2 TRBD1 TGTGCCAGTAGGACAGGGCCTAACTCACCCCTCCACTTT CASRTGPNSPLHF